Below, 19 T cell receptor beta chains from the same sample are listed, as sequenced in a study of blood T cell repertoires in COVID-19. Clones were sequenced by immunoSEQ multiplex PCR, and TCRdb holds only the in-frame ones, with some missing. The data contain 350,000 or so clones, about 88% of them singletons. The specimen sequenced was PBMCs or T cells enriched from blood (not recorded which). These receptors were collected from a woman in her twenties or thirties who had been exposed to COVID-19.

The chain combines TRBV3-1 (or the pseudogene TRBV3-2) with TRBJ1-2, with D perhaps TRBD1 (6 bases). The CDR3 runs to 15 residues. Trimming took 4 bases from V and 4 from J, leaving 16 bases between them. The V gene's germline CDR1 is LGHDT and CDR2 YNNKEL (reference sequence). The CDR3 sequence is CASSPRNGQSYGYTF. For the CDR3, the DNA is TGTGCCAGCAGCCCGAGAAACGGACAGAGCTATGGCTACACCTTC.

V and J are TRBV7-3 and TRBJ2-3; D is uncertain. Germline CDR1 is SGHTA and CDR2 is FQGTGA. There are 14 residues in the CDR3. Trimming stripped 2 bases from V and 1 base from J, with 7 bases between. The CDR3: CASSLAPGTDTQYF. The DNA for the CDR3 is TGTGCCAGCAGCTTAGCTCCGGGCACAGATACGCAGTATTTT.

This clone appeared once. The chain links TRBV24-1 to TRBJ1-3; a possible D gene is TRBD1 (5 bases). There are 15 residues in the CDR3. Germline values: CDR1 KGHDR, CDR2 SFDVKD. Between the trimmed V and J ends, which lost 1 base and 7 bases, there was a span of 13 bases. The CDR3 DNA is TGTGCCACCAGTGATTTCGGGGACGCGGGGAACACCATATATTTT. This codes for CATSDFGDAGNTIYF.

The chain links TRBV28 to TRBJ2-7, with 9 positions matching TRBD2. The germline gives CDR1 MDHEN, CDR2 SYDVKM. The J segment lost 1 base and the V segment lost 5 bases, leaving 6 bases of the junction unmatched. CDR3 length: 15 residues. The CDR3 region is CASSPTLAGSYEQYF. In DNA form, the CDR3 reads TGTGCCAGCAGTCCCACTCTAGCGGGATCCTACGAGCAGTACTTC.

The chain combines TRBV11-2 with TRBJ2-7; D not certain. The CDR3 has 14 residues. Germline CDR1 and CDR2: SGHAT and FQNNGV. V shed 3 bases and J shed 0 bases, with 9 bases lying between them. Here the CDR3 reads CASSFFLSSYEQYF. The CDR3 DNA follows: TGTGCCAGCAGCTTTTTCCTGAGCTCCTACGAGCAGTACTTC.

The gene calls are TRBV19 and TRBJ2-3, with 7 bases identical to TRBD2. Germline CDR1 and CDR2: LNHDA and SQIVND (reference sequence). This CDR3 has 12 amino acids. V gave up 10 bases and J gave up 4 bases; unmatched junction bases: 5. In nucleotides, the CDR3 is TGTGCCACCGGGACTACCCCAGATACGCAGTATTTT. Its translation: CATGTTPDTQYF.

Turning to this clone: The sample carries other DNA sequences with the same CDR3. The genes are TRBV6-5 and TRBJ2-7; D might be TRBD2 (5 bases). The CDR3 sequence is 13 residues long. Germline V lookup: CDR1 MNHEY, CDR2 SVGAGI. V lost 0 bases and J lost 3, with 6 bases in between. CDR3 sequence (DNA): TGTGCCAGCAGTTACTCGAGGGTCTACGAGCAGTACTTC. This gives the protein CASSYSRVYEQYF.

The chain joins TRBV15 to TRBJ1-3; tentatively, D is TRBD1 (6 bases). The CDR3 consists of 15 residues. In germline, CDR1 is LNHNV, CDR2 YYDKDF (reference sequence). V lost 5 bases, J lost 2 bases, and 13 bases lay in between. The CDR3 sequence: CATSGLAGAGNTIYF. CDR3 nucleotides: TGTGCCACCAGCGGATTGGCAGGGGCTGGAAACACCATATATTTT.

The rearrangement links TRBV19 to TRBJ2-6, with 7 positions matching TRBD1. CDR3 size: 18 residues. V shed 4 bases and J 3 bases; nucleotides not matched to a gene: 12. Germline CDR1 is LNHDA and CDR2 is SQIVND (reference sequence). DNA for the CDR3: TGTGCCAGTAGTAGCCGGGACAGCGGCATCTTTGGGGCCAACGTCCTGACTTTC. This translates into CASSSRDSGIFGANVLTF.

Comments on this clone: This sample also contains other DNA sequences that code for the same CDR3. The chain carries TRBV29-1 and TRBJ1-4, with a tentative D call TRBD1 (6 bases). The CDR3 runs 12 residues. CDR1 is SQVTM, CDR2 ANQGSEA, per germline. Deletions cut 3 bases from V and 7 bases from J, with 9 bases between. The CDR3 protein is CSVDRGGEKLFF. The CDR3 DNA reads TGCAGCGTTGACAGGGGCGGTGAAAAACTGTTTTTT.

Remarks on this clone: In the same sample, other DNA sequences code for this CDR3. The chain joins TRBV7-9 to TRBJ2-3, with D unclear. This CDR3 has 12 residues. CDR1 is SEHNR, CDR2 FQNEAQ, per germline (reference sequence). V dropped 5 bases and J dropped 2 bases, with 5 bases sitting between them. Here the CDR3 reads CASSPSTDTQYF. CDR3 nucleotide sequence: TGTGCCAGCAGCCCCTCCACAGATACGCAGTATTTT.

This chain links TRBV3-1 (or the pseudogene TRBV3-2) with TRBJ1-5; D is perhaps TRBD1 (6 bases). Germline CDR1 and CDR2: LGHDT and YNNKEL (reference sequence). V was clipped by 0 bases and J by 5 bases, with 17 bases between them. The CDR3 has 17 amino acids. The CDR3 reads CASSQDMKVGGDQPQHF. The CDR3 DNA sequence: TGTGCCAGCAGCCAAGATATGAAGGTAGGGGGGGATCAGCCCCAGCATTTT.

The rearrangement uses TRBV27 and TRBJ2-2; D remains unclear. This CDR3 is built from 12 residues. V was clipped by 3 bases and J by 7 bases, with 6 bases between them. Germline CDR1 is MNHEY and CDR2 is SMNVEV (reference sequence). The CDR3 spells CASSFLGGELFF. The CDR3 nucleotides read TGTGCCAGCAGTTTTCTCGGCGGGGAGCTGTTTTTT.

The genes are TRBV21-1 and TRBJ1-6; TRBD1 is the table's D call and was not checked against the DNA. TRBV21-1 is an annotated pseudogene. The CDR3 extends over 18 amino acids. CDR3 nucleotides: TGTGCCAGCAGCTTCCGAAAGTTCGACAGGGTCTATAATTCACCCCTCCACTTT. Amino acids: CASSFRKFDRVYNSPLHF.

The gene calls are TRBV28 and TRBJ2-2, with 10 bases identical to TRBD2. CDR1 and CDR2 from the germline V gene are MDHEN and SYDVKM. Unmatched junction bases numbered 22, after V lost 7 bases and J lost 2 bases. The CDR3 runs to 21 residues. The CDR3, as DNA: TGTGCCAGCAAAACCCCCCATAATTACAGGACTAGCGGACGTAACACCGGGGAGCTGTTTTTT. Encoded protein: CASKTPHNYRTSGRNTGELFF.

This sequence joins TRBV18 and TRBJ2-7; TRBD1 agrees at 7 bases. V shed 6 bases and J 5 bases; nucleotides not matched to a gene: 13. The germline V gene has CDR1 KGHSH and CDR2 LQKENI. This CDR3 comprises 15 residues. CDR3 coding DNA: TGTGCCAGCTCCCCGTTAGGGGGCCTCCCTGACGAGCAGTACTTC. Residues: CASSPLGGLPDEQYF. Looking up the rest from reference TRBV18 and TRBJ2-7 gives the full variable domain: NAGVMQNPRHLVRRRGQEARLRCSPMKGHSHVYWYRQLPEEGLKFMVYLQKENIIDESGMPKERFSAEFPKEGPSILRIQQVVRGDSAAYFCASSPLGGLPDEQYFGPGTRLTVT.

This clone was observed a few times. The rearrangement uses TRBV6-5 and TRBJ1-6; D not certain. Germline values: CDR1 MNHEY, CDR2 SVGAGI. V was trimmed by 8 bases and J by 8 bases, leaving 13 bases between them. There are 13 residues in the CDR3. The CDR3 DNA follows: TGTGCCAGCTCAAGCCGGTCCTATTCACCCCTCCACTTT. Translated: CASSSRSYSPLHF.

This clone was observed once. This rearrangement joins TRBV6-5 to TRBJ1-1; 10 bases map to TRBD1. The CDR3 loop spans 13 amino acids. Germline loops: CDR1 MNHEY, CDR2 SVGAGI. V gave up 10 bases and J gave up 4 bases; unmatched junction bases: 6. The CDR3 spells CATYRQGATEAFF. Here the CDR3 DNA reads TGTGCCACCTATCGACAGGGGGCCACTGAAGCTTTCTTT.

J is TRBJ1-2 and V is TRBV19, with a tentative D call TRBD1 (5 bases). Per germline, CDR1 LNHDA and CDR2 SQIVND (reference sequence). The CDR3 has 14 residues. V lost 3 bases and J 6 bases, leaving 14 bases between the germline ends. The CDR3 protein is CASSIQQDVNGYTF. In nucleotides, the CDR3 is TGTGCCAGTAGTATTCAACAGGATGTGAATGGCTACACCTTC.